Listed here are 17 T cell receptor beta chains from one sample, sequenced in a study of T cell responses to AZD1222 COVID-19 vaccine. Repertoires were generated with immunoSEQ multiplex PCR, while TCRdb's copy carries only in-frame clones and drops some. The profile shows approximately 110,000 clones, 88% of them singletons. The sequencing here drew on peripheral blood, taken on day 0 of AZD1222 vaccination. These receptors all stem from an adult in good health.

The chain employs TRBV4-2 and TRBJ1-5; D uncertain. Germline V gene lookup returns CDR1 LGHNA and CDR2 YNFKEQ. V lost 0 bases, J lost 11 bases, and 11 bases lay in between. The CDR3 sequence is 13 residues long. For the CDR3, the DNA is TGTGCCAGCAGCCAAGAGGTGGGAGAAGCCCAGCATTTT. It translates to CASSQEVGEAQHF.

Turning to this clone: Other DNA sequences within the sample encode an identical CDR3. This chain's CDR3 is CAISEVNQPQHF. The DNA for the CDR3 is TGTGCCATCAGTGAGGTCAATCAGCCCCAGCATTTT. The rearrangement joins TRBV10-3 to TRBJ1-5; no firm D call. Trimming removed 2 bases from V and 3 bases from J, with 2 bases in between. Germline V gene sequence: CDR1 ENHRY, CDR2 SYGVKD. This CDR3 is built from 12 residues.

The gene calls are TRBV28 and TRBJ2-3; D perhaps matches TRBD2 (6 bases). The CDR3 contains 13 residues. Trimming took 6 bases from V and 2 from J, leaving 9 bases between them. CDR1 is MDHEN and CDR2 is SYDVKM in the germline V gene. The CDR3 nucleotides are TGTGCCAGCAGACCTAGCGACACAGATACGCAGTATTTT. Translated: CASRPSDTDTQYF.

The rearrangement links TRBV3-1 (or the pseudogene TRBV3-2) to TRBJ2-4, with D possibly matching TRBD1 (5 bases). The germline CDR1 and CDR2 sequences are LGHDT and YNNKEL (reference sequence). V lost 0 bases to trimming and J lost 1 base, with 13 bases between them. This CDR3 comprises 17 residues. The CDR3 coding sequence is TGTGCCAGCAGCCAAGATTTTGACAGCCGGGCCAAAAACATTCAGTACTTC. Protein: CASSQDFDSRAKNIQYF.

This rearrangement joins TRBV5-6 to TRBJ2-3, with 11 bases lining up with TRBD1. J was trimmed by 6 bases and V by 2 bases; bases with no gene match: 8. This CDR3 spans 16 amino acids. CDR1 and CDR2 from the germline V gene are SGHDT and YYEEEE. The CDR3 spells CASSLEGQGARDTQYF. The CDR3 DNA reads as TGTGCCAGCAGCTTAGAAGGACAGGGGGCAAGGGATACGCAGTATTTT.

The CDR3 DNA is TGTGCCAGCAGTGAACAGGGGCTCGAGCAGTACTTC. Translation gives CASSEQGLEQYF. The chain links TRBV2 to TRBJ2-7, with a weak D call TRBD1 (6 bases). Trimming took off 2 bases at V and 6 bases at J, with 8 bases between the two ends. Germline values: CDR1 SNHLY, CDR2 FYNNEI. This CDR3 is 12 amino acids long. The full variable domain, with the rest looked up from reference TRBV2 and TRBJ2-7, is EPEVTQTPSHQVTQMGQEVILRCVPISNHLYFYWYRQILGQKVEFLVSFYNNEISEKSEIFDDQFSVERPDGSNFTLKIRSTKLEDSAMYFCASSEQGLEQYFGPGTRLTVT.

The chain recombines TRBV18 with TRBJ2-2; tentatively, D is TRBD1 or TRBD2 (5 bases each). Per germline, CDR1 KGHSH and CDR2 LQKENI. V lost 2 bases to trimming and J lost 6 bases, with 16 bases between them. The CDR3 consists of 16 residues. CDR3 DNA sequence: TGTGCCAGCTCACCAGAAGGACAATCGGGATCCGGGGAGCTGTTTTTT. This gives the protein CASSPEGQSGSGELFF.

This chain connects TRBV5-1 to TRBJ1-3; 9 bases align to TRBD1. Germline values: CDR1 SGHRS, CDR2 YFSETQ. CDR3 length equals 14 residues. The junction had 3 bases not matched to a gene; V was cut back by 4 bases and J by 4 bases. The CDR3 coding sequence is TGCGCCAGCAGCGTGACAGGGGGAGGAAACACCATATATTTT. It specifies CASSVTGGGNTIYF.

The V gene is TRBV7-2, the J gene TRBJ2-1; D gene unclear. Trimming removed 3 bases from V and 5 bases from J, with 17 bases in between. Germline V gene lookup returns CDR1 SGHTA and CDR2 FQGNSA. The CDR3 spans 16 residues. CDR3 DNA sequence: TGTGCCAGCAGCTTCGTCCCAACCAAGTTGGACAATGAGCAGTTCTTC. Protein sequence: CASSFVPTKLDNEQFF.

The J gene is TRBJ2-6, the V gene TRBV15, with 10 bases lining up with TRBD1. The length of the CDR3 is 18 residues. Trimming took 1 base from V and 5 from J; bases not matched to a gene: 8. Germline V gives CDR1 LNHNV, CDR2 YYDKDF (reference sequence). This chain's CDR3 is CATSRAGTGAVRANVLTF. The CDR3 coding sequence is TGTGCCACCAGCAGAGCTGGGACAGGGGCGGTTCGGGCCAACGTCCTGACTTTC.

This chain uses TRBV15 with TRBJ2-7, with D unresolved. Trimming cost V 2 bases and J 4 bases, with 21 bases left between them. This CDR3 comprises 17 residues. Germline lookup yields CDR1 LNHNV and CDR2 YYDKDF (reference sequence). The CDR3 sequence: CATSRLPVTASFYEQYF. Here the CDR3 DNA reads TGTGCCACCAGCAGACTTCCTGTGACCGCGTCTTTTTACGAGCAGTACTTC.

The genes are TRBV10-3 and TRBJ1-5; D gene ambiguous. This CDR3 has 15 residues. From germline, CDR1 is ENHRY and CDR2 SYGVKD. The V end was cut by 7 bases, the J end by 6 bases, with 19 bases between. The DNA of the CDR3 is TGTGCCATCATACGTGGGTCGGCAGACGCTCAGCCCCAGCATTTT. It is translated as CAIIRGSADAQPQHF.

The V and J genes are TRBV5-6 and TRBJ2-7, with TRBD1 matching over 7 bases. The junction had 5 bases not matched to a gene; V was cut back by 2 bases and J by 6 bases. This CDR3 is 13 amino acids long. CDR1 and CDR2 from the germline V gene are SGHDT and YYEEEE. The CDR3 coding sequence is TGTGCCAGCAGCTTCTCGACAGGGTCCGAGCAGTACTTC. Translation: CASSFSTGSEQYF.

This chain joins TRBV19 and TRBJ1-2; maybe TRBD1 (5 bases). In germline, CDR1 is LNHDA, CDR2 SQIVND (reference sequence). V lost 5 bases to trimming and J lost 4 bases, with 14 bases between them. The CDR3 runs 14 residues. The CDR3 here is CASSSQGSGYGYTF. In nucleotides, the CDR3 is TGTGCCAGTAGTTCCCAGGGTTCGGGCTATGGCTACACCTTC.

The chain joins TRBV28 to TRBJ1-5, with D uncertain. The germline CDR1 and CDR2 sequences are MDHEN and SYDVKM. The CDR3 totals 11 residues. The germline V and J ends were trimmed by 4 bases and 5 bases, with 3 bases remaining between them. CDR3 nucleotides: TGTGCCAGCAGTTCCGATCAGCCCCAGCATTTT. Its translation is CASSSDQPQHF.

V gene TRBV15 combines with J gene TRBJ1-1; weak D call: TRBD1 (6 bases). This CDR3 is built from 14 residues. Trimming removed 0 bases from V and 5 bases from J, with 10 bases in between. Per germline, CDR1 LNHNV and CDR2 YYDKDF (reference sequence). CDR3 sequence (DNA): TGTGCCACCAGCAGAGACCCAGGGGATACTGAAGCTTTCTTT. It codes for CATSRDPGDTEAFF.

The V call is TRBV4-2, the J call TRBJ2-1; D assignment may be TRBD1 or TRBD2 (5 bases each). Trimming removed 5 bases from V and 6 bases from J, with 14 bases in between. The CDR3 extends over 14 amino acids. Germline lookup yields CDR1 LGHNA and CDR2 YNFKEQ. CDR3 sequence: CASSGVGESNEQFF. The CDR3 DNA follows: TGTGCCAGCAGCGGAGTGGGGGAATCCAATGAGCAGTTCTTC.